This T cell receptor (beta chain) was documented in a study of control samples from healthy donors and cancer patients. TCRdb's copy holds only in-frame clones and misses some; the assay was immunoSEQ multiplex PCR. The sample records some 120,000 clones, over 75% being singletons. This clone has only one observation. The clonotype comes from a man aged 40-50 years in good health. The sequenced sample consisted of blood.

The CDR3 DNA follows: TGCGCCAGCAGCCGCGGGAGCACAGATACGCAGTATTTT. As protein: CASSRGSTDTQYF. The rearrangement uses TRBV4-3 and TRBJ2-3, with D possibly TRBD2 on 5 matching bases. Trimming pared 4 bases from V and 0 bases from J, leaving 5 bases between. The CDR3 is made up of 13 amino acids. Per the germline V gene, CDR1 is LGHNA and CDR2 is YSLEER.